This is a list of T cell receptor beta chains from one sample in a study of T cells in Graves' hyperthyroidism and ophthalmopathy. TCRdb reprocessed the multiplex PCR reads via MiXCR and lists one record per CDR3 protein. Of about 500,000 distinct CDR3 sequences detected, approximately 16% appear once; the ten largest clones hold about 20%. The sequenced material came from blood. The receptor source for this set is a woman between 18 and 29 years old with Graves' hyperthyroidism. The CDR3 runs from the conserved cysteine through the conserved F or W. The D gene is left open where the match is weak. Clone size appears in some rows only: once, few, many, or a class for an expanded clone.

TRBV28	-	TRBJ2-7	-	TGTGCCAGCAGTTTAACGCTCTCGGTATACGAGCAGTACTTC	CASSLTLSVYEQYF
TRBV12-5	TRBD1	TRBJ1-5	few	TGTGCTAGTGGTTTGGTACTGAGACAGGGCACCCCATATAGCAATCAGCCCCAGCATTTT	CASGLVLRQGTPYSNQPQHF
TRBV12-3/TRBV12-4	TRBD2	TRBJ2-1	many	TGTGCCAGCAGTACTAGGGGTTCGGGGGGGCGGTTGAATGAGCAGTTCTTC	CASSTRGSGGRLNEQFF
TRBV4-1	-	TRBJ1-4	-	TGCGCCAGCAGCCGCCTAAAAGACAGAAGCAATGAAAAACTGTTTTTT	CASSRLKDRSNEKLFF
TRBV3-1	-	TRBJ1-6	-	TGTGCCAGCAGCCAAGAAGGCGTAAACTCACCCCTCCACTTT	CASSQEGVNSPLHF
TRBV28	-	TRBJ1-2	many	TGTGCCAGCAGTTTAATCACTCGGCCAGGGCCGGGCTACACCTTC	CASSLITRPGPGYTF
TRBV12-5	-	TRBJ1-1	many	TGTGCTAGTGGTTTGGTAACGAAAAATGAAGGAGGGGCGTTCACTGAAGCTTTCTTT	CASGLVTKNEGGAFTEAFF
TRBV20-1	-	TRBJ2-3	many	TGCAGTGCTAGTCGATTGGCGGCTACGCAGTATTTT	CSASRLAATQYF
TRBV5-1	-	TRBJ2-7	few	TGCGCCAGCAGCTTGCGCAGGGATTACGAGCAGTACTTC	CASSLRRDYEQYF
TRBV20-1	TRBD2	TRBJ2-1	many	TGCAGTGCGGTGACTAGCGGGCTTTACAATGAGCAGTTCTTC	CSAVTSGLYNEQFF
TRBV4-3	TRBD2	TRBJ2-1	few	TGCGCCAGCAGCCAAGATCGCCTAGCGGGGGGGATCAATGAGCAGTTCTTC	CASSQDRLAGGINEQFF
TRBV6-1	-	TRBJ2-1	many	TGTGCCAGCAGTATGGCGGAGGCCTACAATGAGCAGTTCTTC	CASSMAEAYNEQFF
TRBV12-3/TRBV12-4	TRBD2	TRBJ2-1	many	TGTGCCAGCAGTCCGCTAGCGGGCGGGAGATACAATGAGCAGTTCTTC	CASSPLAGGRYNEQFF
TRBV29-1	TRBD1	TRBJ2-6	few	TGCAGCGTGCAACAGGGGACTGGGGCCAACGTCCTGACTTTC	CSVQQGTGANVLTF
TRBV20-1	-	TRBJ2-1	many	TGCAGTGCTAGGCCCGACAATGAGCAGTTCTTC	CSARPDNEQFF
TRBV3-1	-	TRBJ2-1	-	TGTGCCAGCAGCCTTAAAACTCGGGGCTGGGGGAATGAGCAGTTCTTC	CASSLKTRGWGNEQFF
TRBV4-1	-	TRBJ2-7	few	TGCGCCAGCAGCCAAGTTACGGGGCGGGACACCTACGAGCAGTACTTC	CASSQVTGRDTYEQYF
TRBV3-1	TRBD1	TRBJ2-7	many	TGTGCCAGCAGCCCCCTGGGACAGGGGAGGTCCTACGAGCAGTACTTC	CASSPLGQGRSYEQYF
TRBV15	-	TRBJ1-5	-	TGTGCCACCAGCACCTTAAGCTGGCCCGGAAGGCAGCCCCAGCATTTT	CATSTLSWPGRQPQHF
TRBV24-1	TRBD1	TRBJ2-7	many	TGTGCCACCAGTGACCCCAGGGGGATGGAGTACTTC	CATSDPRGMEYF
TRBV28	TRBD2	TRBJ2-1	many	TGTGCCAGCATCTTGGGGGGGACGGCCGAGCAGTTCTTC	CASILGGTAEQFF
TRBV29-1	-	TRBJ2-3	-	TGCAGCGTTCCCCCGCCCGAGAGGGGCACAGATACGCAGTATTTT	CSVPPPERGTDTQYF
TRBV12-3/TRBV12-4	TRBD2	TRBJ2-7	many	TGTGCCAGCAGTTTAGCTGGACTAGCAACCCACGAGCAGTACTTC	CASSLAGLATHEQYF